This TCR beta chain was identified during a study of cytomegalovirus exposure and HLA in healthy donors. Study-wide background: There were some 410 genotyped donors. Of these, roughly 80% fell in the genetic ancestry cluster associated with self-reported Caucasian donors. Findings and caveats of the study: Overall, about 160 TCR beta chains were annotated as cytomegalovirus-associated. Under 20,000 TCR beta sequences were associated with HLA alleles at 0.05 false discovery rate in a later analysis.

In germline, CDR1 is MDHEN, CDR2 SYDVKM. With 5 bases clipped from V and 8 bases from J, the junction kept 8 bases outside the gene matches. The CDR3 has 13 residues. Note on this clone: As yet, its antigen is unknown.

In the PCR, 60 Vbeta and 13 Jbeta primers were used. Produced via immunoSEQ multiplex PCR; TCRdb's table is partial and in-frame only. The table records over 110,000 clones, 75% to 85% of them present only once. As for the donors, each was a healthy bone marrow donor. The chain has TRBV28 and TRBJ1-2; 7 nucleotides match TRBD1. The sample was PBMCs. The origin of this receptor is a woman aged 40 to 50 in good health and CMV-seropositive. The CDR3 sequence is CASSRQGLDGYTF. CDR3 sequence (DNA): TGTGCCAGCAGTAGACAGGGACTGGACGGCTACACCTTC.